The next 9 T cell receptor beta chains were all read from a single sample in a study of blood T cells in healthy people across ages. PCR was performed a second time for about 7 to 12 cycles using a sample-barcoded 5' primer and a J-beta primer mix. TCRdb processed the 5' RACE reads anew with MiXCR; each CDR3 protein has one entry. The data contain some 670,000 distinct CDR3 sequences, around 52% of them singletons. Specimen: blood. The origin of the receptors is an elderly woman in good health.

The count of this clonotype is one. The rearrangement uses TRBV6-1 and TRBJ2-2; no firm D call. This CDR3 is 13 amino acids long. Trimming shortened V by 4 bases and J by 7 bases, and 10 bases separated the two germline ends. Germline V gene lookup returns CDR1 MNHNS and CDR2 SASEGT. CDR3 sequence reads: CASSGGWGGELFF. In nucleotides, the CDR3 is TGTGCCAGCAGTGGGGGTTGGGGCGGGGAGCTGTTTTTT.

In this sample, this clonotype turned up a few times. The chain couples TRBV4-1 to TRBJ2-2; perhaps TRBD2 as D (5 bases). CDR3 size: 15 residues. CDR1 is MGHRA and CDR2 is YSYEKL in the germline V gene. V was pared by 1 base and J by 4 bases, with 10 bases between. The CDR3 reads CASSQGLARTGELFF. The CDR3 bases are TGCGCCAGCAGCCAAGGGCTAGCTCGCACCGGGGAGCTGTTTTTT.

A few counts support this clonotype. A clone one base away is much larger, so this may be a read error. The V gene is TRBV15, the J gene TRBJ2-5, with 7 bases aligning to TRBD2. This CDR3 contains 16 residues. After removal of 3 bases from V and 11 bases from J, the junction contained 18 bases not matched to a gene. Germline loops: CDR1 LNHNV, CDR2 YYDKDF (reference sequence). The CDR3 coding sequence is TGTGCCACCAGCAGGGAGAGCGGGACGGGAAACAATGAGCAGTACTTC. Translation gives CATSRESGTGNNEQYF.

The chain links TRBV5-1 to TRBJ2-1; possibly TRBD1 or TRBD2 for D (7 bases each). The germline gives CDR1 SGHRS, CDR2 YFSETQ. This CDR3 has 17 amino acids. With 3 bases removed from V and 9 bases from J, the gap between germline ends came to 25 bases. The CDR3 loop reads CASSSPRQGFWGGEQFF. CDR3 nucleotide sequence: TGCGCCAGCAGCTCCCCCAGACAGGGCTTCTGGGGGGGTGAGCAGTTCTTC.

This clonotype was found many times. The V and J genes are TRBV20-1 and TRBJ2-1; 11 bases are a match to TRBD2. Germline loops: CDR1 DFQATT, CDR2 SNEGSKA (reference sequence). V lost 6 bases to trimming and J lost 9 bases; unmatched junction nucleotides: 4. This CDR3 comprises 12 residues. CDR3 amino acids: CSARTSGREQFF. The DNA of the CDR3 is TGCAGTGCACGGACTAGCGGGCGTGAGCAGTTCTTC.

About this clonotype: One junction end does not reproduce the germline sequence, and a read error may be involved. Written as DNA, the CDR3 is TGTGTCAGCAGTTACGGGAGGGTCACCGGGGAGCTGTTTTTT. It yields the protein CVSSYGRVTGELFF. The gene calls are TRBV12-3 or TRBV12-4 and TRBJ2-2; 8 positions agree with TRBD2. The CDR3 loop spans 14 amino acids.

The CDR3 bases are TGTGCCAGCACCTTCGGGGCCGGGGAGCTGTTTTTT. It specifies CASTFGAGELFF. The chain has TRBV7-9 and TRBJ2-2; tentative D call: TRBD2 (5 bases). Germline V CDR1 and CDR2: SEHNR, FQNEAQ (reference sequence). The CDR3 sequence is 12 residues long. Trimming shortened V by 7 bases and J by 6 bases, and 9 bases separated the two germline ends. Together with reference TRBV7-9 and TRBJ2-2, the CDR3 gives the full variable domain: DTGVSQNPRHKITKRGQNVTFRCDPISEHNRLYWYRQTLGQGPEFLTYFQNEAQLEKSRLLSDRFSAERPKGSFSTLEIQRTEQGDSAMYLCASTFGAGELFFGEGSRLTVL.

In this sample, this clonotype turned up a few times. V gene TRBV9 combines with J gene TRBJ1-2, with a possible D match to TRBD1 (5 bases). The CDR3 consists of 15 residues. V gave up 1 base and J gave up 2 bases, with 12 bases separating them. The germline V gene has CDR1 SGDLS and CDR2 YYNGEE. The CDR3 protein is CASSVNPDSNYGYTF. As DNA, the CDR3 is TGTGCCAGCAGCGTAAACCCTGACAGCAACTATGGCTACACCTTC.

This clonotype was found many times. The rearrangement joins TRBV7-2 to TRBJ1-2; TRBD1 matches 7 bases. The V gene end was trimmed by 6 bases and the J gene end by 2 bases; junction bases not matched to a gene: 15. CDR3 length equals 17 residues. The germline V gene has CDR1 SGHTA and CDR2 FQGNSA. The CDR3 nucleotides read TGTGCCAGCAGGCTTACATCACAGGGGATTGAAAACTATGGCTACACCTTC. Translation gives CASRLTSQGIENYGYTF.